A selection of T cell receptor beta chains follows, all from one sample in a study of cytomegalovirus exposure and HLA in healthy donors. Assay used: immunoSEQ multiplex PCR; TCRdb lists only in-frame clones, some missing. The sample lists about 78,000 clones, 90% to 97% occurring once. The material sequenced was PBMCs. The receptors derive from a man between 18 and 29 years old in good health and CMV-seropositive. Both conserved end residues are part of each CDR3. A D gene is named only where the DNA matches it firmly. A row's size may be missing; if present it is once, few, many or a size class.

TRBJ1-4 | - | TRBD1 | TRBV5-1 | CASSLTGDNEKLFF | TGCGCCAGCAGCTTGACAGGGGATAATGAAAAACTGTTTTTT
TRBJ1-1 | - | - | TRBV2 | CASSEVGGNTEAFF | TGTGCCAGCAGTGAAGTCGGGGGGAACACTGAAGCTTTCTTT
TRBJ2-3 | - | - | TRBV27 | CASIGRSTDTQYF | TGTGCCAGCATTGGGAGAAGCACAGATACGCAGTATTTT
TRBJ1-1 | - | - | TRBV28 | CASSLPTTGTEAFF | TGTGCCAGCAGTTTACCAACGACAGGCACTGAAGCTTTCTTT
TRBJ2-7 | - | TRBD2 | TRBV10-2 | CASLGPRLAREQYF | TGCGCCAGCCTCGGACCGAGACTAGCTCGGGAGCAGTACTTC
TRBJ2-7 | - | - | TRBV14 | CASSQRTPGAYEQYF | TGTGCCAGCAGCCAAAGGACCCCCGGGGCCTACGAGCAGTACTTC
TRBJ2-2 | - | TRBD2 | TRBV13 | CASSSTPGLAGAGELFF | TGTGCCAGCAGCTCGACGCCGGGACTAGCGGGAGCCGGGGAGCTGTTTTTT
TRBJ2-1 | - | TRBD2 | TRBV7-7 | CASSRGGSGDEQFF | TGTGCTAGCAGCCGGGGGGGGTCGGGGGATGAGCAGTTCTTC
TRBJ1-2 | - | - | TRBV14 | CASSQDGASPGYTF | TGTGCCAGCAGCCAAGATGGGGCCAGCCCCGGCTACACCTTC
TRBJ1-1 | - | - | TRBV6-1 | CASRVTLNTEAFF | TGTGCCAGTCGGGTCACCCTGAACACTGAAGCTTTCTTT
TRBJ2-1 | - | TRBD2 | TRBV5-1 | CASSLGGGYNEQFF | TGCGCCAGCAGCTTGGGCGGGGGATACAATGAGCAGTTCTTC
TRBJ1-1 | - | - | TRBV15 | CATTPVRGNTEAFF | TGTGCCACCACTCCAGTCCGCGGGAACACTGAAGCTTTCTTT
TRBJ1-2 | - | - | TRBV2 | CASSPGSDNYGYTF | TGTGCCAGCAGCCCCGGGTCTGATAACTATGGCTACACCTTC
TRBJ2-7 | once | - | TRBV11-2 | CASSLPVAGTLGNEQYF | TGTGCCAGCAGCTTACCAGTAGCCGGGACTCTTGGGAACGAGCAGTACTTC
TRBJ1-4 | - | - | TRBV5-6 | CASSFMERGGLFF | TGTGCCAGCAGCTTTATGGAGAGGGGAGGACTGTTTTTT
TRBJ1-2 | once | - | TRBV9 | CASSVGQDYGYTF | TGTGCCAGCAGCGTAGGACAGGACTATGGCTACACCTTC
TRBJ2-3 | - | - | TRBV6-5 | CASRLPGGTDTQYF | TGTGCCAGCAGATTGCCAGGGGGCACAGATACGCAGTATTTT
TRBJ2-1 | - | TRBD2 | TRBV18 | CASSPGLAGSYNEQFF | TGTGCCAGCTCACCGGGACTAGCGGGATCATACAATGAGCAGTTCTTC
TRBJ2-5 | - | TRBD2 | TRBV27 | CASSQTSGSGETQYF | TGTGCCAGCAGTCAGACTAGCGGGAGTGGAGAGACCCAGTACTTC
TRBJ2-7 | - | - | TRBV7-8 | CASSSGGVDLNYEQYF | TGTGCCAGCAGCTCAGGCGGGGTAGATTTGAACTACGAGCAGTACTTC
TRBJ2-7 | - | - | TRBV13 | CASGGWDNSYEQYF | TGTGCCAGCGGAGGTTGGGACAACTCCTACGAGCAGTACTTC
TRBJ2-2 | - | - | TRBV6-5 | CASSYSRSTGELFF | TGTGCCAGCAGTTACTCGCGAAGTACCGGGGAGCTGTTTTTT
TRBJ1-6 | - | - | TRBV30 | CAWSGRRGSYNSPLHF | TGTGCCTGGAGTGGTAGGCGCGGATCCTATAATTCACCCCTCCACTTT
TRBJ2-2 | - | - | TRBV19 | CARPEGGTGELFF | TGTGCCAGACCTGAAGGGGGAACCGGGGAGCTGTTTTTT
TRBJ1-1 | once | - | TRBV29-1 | CSVEKGMYTEAFF | TGCAGCGTTGAAAAGGGGATGTACACTGAAGCTTTCTTT
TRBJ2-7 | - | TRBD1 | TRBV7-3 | CASSLWTGPYEQYF | TGTGCCAGCAGCTTATGGACAGGGCCCTACGAGCAGTACTTC
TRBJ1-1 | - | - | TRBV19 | CASSAGLNTEAFF | TGTGCCAGTAGTGCGGGGCTAAACACTGAAGCTTTCTTT
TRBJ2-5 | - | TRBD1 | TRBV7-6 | CASSLGELRNNRGFETQYF | TGTGCCAGCAGCTTAGGCGAACTTCGAAATAACAGGGGATTTGAGACCCAGTACTTC
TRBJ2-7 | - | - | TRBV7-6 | CASSATGFGYEQYF | TGTGCCAGCAGCGCGACAGGTTTTGGCTACGAGCAGTACTTC
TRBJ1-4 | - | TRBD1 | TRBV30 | CAWSEGGGRTNEKLFF | TGTGCCTGGAGTGAAGGGGGCGGTAGAACTAATGAAAAACTGTTTTTT
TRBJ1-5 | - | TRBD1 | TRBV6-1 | CASSEARDSQPQHF | TGTGCCAGCAGTGAAGCCAGGGACAGTCAGCCCCAGCATTTT
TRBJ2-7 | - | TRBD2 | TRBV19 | CASSMSWLAVYEQYF | TGTGCCAGTAGTATGAGTTGGCTAGCGGTCTACGAGCAGTACTTC
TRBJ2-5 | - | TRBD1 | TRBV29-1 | CSVGEGAGETQYF | TGCAGCGTTGGAGAGGGGGCGGGAGAGACCCAGTACTTC
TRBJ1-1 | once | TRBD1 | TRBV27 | CASSLGQGAPEAFF | TGTGCCAGCAGTTTAGGACAGGGGGCCCCTGAAGCTTTCTTT
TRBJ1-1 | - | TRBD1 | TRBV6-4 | CASREQGDTEAFF | TGTGCCAGCAGAGAACAGGGGGACACTGAAGCTTTCTTT
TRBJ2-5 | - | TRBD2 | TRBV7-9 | CASSPTTRLAGEETQYF | TGTGCCAGCAGCCCCACTACCCGGCTAGCGGGAGAAGAGACCCAGTACTTC
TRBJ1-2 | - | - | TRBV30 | CAWSSSTGNYGYTF | TGTGCCTGGAGTTCTTCGACAGGCAACTATGGCTACACCTTC
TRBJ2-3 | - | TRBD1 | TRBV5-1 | CASSYGTVGTDTQYF | TGCGCCAGCAGCTATGGGACAGTGGGCACAGATACGCAGTATTTT
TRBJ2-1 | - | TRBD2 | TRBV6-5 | CASSGGSYEQFF | TGTGCCAGCAGCGGCGGGAGCTATGAGCAGTTCTTC
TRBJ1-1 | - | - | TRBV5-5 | CASSLSAENTEAFF | TGTGCCAGCAGCTTGAGTGCGGAGAACACTGAAGCTTTCTTT
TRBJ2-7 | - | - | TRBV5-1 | CASSLEEVQYF | TGCGCCAGCAGCTTGGAGGAGGTGCAGTACTTC
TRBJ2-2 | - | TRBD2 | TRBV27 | CASWEGGNTGELFF | TGTGCCAGCTGGGAGGGAGGGAACACCGGGGAGCTGTTTTTT
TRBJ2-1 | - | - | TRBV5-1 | CASSTGLYSYNEQFF | TGCGCCAGCAGCACGGGACTGTACTCCTACAATGAGCAGTTCTTC
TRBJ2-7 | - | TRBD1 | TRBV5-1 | CASSGGQESPEQYF | TGCGCCAGCAGCGGGGGACAGGAGTCTCCCGAGCAGTACTTC
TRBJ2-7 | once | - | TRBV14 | CASSQEPWRKPSYEQYF | TGTGCCAGCAGCCAAGAACCGTGGCGGAAACCCTCCTACGAGCAGTACTTC
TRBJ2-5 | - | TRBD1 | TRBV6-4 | CASSDGQGAETQYF | TGTGCCAGCAGTGACGGACAGGGGGCAGAGACCCAGTACTTC
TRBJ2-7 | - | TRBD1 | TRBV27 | CASSQYRGRAVYEQYF | TGTGCCAGCAGTCAATACAGGGGAAGGGCTGTCTACGAGCAGTACTTC
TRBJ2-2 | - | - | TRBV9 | CASSALPGLVTGELFF | TGTGCCAGCAGCGCGCTCCCAGGGTTGGTCACCGGGGAGCTGTTTTTT
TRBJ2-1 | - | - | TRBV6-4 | CASSDSGGGSDEQFF | TGTGCCAGCAGTGACTCCGGGGGCGGGAGTGATGAGCAGTTCTTC
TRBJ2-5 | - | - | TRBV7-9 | CASSPKADRGTQYF | TGTGCCAGCAGTCCGAAGGCCGATCGAGGGACCCAGTACTTC
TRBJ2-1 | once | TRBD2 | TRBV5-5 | CASSLGGSMVNEQFF | TGTGCCAGCAGCTTGGGCGGGAGTATGGTCAATGAGCAGTTCTTC
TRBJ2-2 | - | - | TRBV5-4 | CASSRDNSGELFF | TGTGCCAGCAGCCGGGACAATAGCGGGGAGCTGTTTTTT
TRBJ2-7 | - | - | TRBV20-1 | CSGFRGEQYF | TGCAGTGGATTCAGGGGCGAGCAGTACTTC
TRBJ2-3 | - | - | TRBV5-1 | CASSPGTSTDTQYF | TGCGCCAGCAGCCCCGGGACTAGCACAGATACGCAGTATTTT
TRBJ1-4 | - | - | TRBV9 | CASSPSLQAKEKLFF | TGTGCCAGCAGCCCCTCCCTTCAGGCCAAGGAAAAACTGTTTTTT